This T cell receptor beta chain was profiled in a study of T cells after yellow fever vaccination. Findings of the study overall: Clonotypes appearing in both CD4 and CD8 compartments existed, and their share was small. Clones that expanded after primary vaccination mostly reappeared after the booster (96% CD4, 80% to 90% CD8). Bulk-population clonotypes that are abundant could appear as contaminants in FACS-sorted repertoires. Secondary responses were weaker yet peaked faster, day 5 versus 15.

TCRdb reprocessed the 5' RACE reads via MiXCR and lists one record per CDR3 protein. Counted here are approximately 240,000 distinct CDR3 sequences, over 3% occurring once; the ten biggest clones make up over 15%. This clonotype was detected many times. Its antigen is not identified. This material consisted of PBMCs, taken 15 days after the yellow fever booster vaccination. The source of this sequence is a man between 18 and 29 years old who received the YFV17D yellow fever vaccine.

The CDR3 spells CASSPPLASRNEQFF. CDR3 nucleotides: TGTGCCAGCAGCCCACCCCTAGCGAGTAGGAATGAGCAGTTCTTC. The chain joins TRBV11-2 to TRBJ2-1; D is perhaps TRBD2 (6 bases). Deletions cut 5 bases from V and 7 bases from J, with 18 bases between. Germline loops: CDR1 SGHAT, CDR2 FQNNGV. CDR3 size: 15 residues.